Following are 20 T cell receptor beta chains from one sample sequenced in a study of blood T cell repertoires in COVID-19. Data came from immunoSEQ multiplex PCR; TCRdb stores just in-frame clones and leaves some out. Among under 300,000 clones, over 75% were seen once, and the ten largest hold approximately 2%. Sequenced sample: peripheral blood. Every receptor here comes from a woman between 35 and 50 years old who had recovered from COVID-19.

The chain combines TRBV7-6 with TRBJ2-7; 8 positions match TRBD1. Losses at the gene ends were 0 bases for V and 4 bases for J; bases not matched to a gene: 5. The CDR3 loop spans 15 amino acids. Germline V gene lookup returns CDR1 SGHVS and CDR2 FNYEAQ. CDR3 amino acids: CASSLASDRAYEQYF. The CDR3 bases are TGTGCCAGCAGCTTAGCCTCGGACAGGGCTTACGAGCAGTACTTC.

The chain recombines TRBV11-2 with TRBJ1-3, with a tentative D call TRBD1 (6 bases). Germline loops: CDR1 SGHAT, CDR2 FQNNGV. V lost 5 bases to trimming and J lost 0 bases, with 11 bases between them. This CDR3 has 15 amino acids. In DNA form, the CDR3 reads TGTGCCAGCAGCCGTGACAGGACCTCTGGAAACACCATATATTTT. Translation: CASSRDRTSGNTIYF.

V is TRBV7-2 and J is TRBJ2-5, with D perhaps matching TRBD1 (5 bases). V was shortened by 0 bases and J by 4 bases, with 9 bases between the two germline ends. CDR1 is SGHTA and CDR2 is FQGNSA in the germline V gene. The CDR3 runs to 14 residues. The CDR3 coding sequence is TGTGCCAGCAGCTTAGCGACAGTACGAGAGACCCAGTACTTC. Translation: CASSLATVRETQYF.

The rearrangement links TRBV20-1 to TRBJ2-5; 8 positions match TRBD1. Germline CDR1 DFQATT, CDR2 SNEGSKA (reference sequence). V lost 3 bases, J lost 5 bases, and 8 bases stayed unmatched. The CDR3 sequence is 14 residues long. The CDR3 DNA is TGCAGTGCTAGTTCTACAGGGGGTATGGAGACCCAGTACTTC. Translation: CSASSTGGMETQYF.

The V call is TRBV11-3, the J call TRBJ2-2; 12 bases map to TRBD2. Germline V gene lookup returns CDR1 SGHNT and CDR2 YENEEA. This CDR3 spans 20 amino acids. With V trimmed by 5 bases and J by 0 bases, 13 bases remained unmatched. In DNA form, the CDR3 reads TGTGCCAGCAGCCCTACCCATTGGACTAGCGGGATTGCGAACACCGGGGAGCTGTTTTTT. Protein product: CASSPTHWTSGIANTGELFF. The whole variable domain, filled in from reference TRBV11-3 and TRBJ2-2, reads EAGVVQSPRYKIIEKKQPVAFWCNPISGHNTLYWYLQNLGQGPELLIRYENEEAVDDSQLPKDRFSAERLKGVDSTLKIQPAELGDSAVYLCASSPTHWTSGIANTGELFFGEGSRLTVL.

This clone has a single count. The chain links TRBV5-1 to TRBJ2-5; TRBD1 aligns across 8 bases. J was trimmed by 1 base and V by 2 bases; bases with no gene match: 10. The CDR3 totals 17 residues. Germline CDR1 reads SGHRS; CDR2 reads YFSETQ. The CDR3 coding sequence is TGCGCCAGCAGCTTTATCGACAGGGGTTCCCTCCAAGAGACCCAGTACTTC. It encodes CASSFIDRGSLQETQYF.

The chain combines TRBV7-6 with TRBJ2-5; 8 nucleotides align to TRBD1. The V segment lost 3 bases and the J segment 5 bases; nucleotides outside the gene matches: 5. This CDR3 comprises 14 residues. The V gene's germline CDR1 is SGHVS and CDR2 FNYEAQ. The DNA of the CDR3 is TGTGCCAGCAGCTTGGACAGGGATGGCGAGACCCAGTACTTC. It yields the protein CASSLDRDGETQYF.

The chain recombines TRBV9 with TRBJ2-2, with 10 bases identical to TRBD2. CDR1 is SGDLS, CDR2 YYNGEE, per germline. There are 17 residues in the CDR3. Trimming took 0 bases from V and 1 from J; bases not matched to a gene: 3. The CDR3 DNA sequence: TGTGCCAGCAGCGTAGTTAGGACTAGCGGGAACACCGGGGAGCTGTTTTTT. Translating gives CASSVVRTSGNTGELFF.

This clone was picked up one time. The rearrangement links TRBV9 to TRBJ1-2; TRBD1 aligns across 7 bases. With V trimmed by 3 bases and J by 6 bases, 11 bases remained unmatched. CDR1 and CDR2 (germline): SGDLS, YYNGEE. The CDR3 loop spans 15 amino acids. CDR3 residues: CASSAYRGSLNGYTF. The CDR3 DNA is TGTGCCAGCAGCGCATACAGGGGTTCTCTGAATGGCTACACCTTC. The full variable domain, rest sourced from reference TRBV9 and TRBJ1-2, is DSGVTQTPKHLITATGQRVTLRCSPRSGDLSVYWYQQSLDQGLQFLIQYYNGEERAKGNILERFSAQQFPDLHSELNLSSLELGDSALYFCASSAYRGSLNGYTFGSGTRLTVV.

The chain links TRBV12-3 or TRBV12-4 to TRBJ1-2; the match to TRBD1 covers 7 bases. The CDR3 runs to 13 residues. The trim removed 6 bases at V and 8 bases at J, leaving 9 bases unmatched. The CDR3 is CASSHQTGKGYTF. CDR3 coding DNA: TGTGCCAGCAGCCACCAGACAGGGAAGGGCTACACCTTC.

This clone was seen only once. J is TRBJ1-4 and V is TRBV7-2; no clear D. Germline CDR1 reads SGHTA; CDR2 reads FQGNSA. Trimming shortened V by 5 bases and J by 8 bases, and 18 bases separated the two germline ends. The length of the CDR3 is 15 residues. The CDR3 sequence is CASSLTQRANEKLFF. The CDR3 DNA is TGTGCCAGCAGCCTGACGCAGAGGGCAAACGAAAAACTGTTTTTT.

The chain carries TRBV9 and TRBJ2-7; 7 positions match TRBD2. Unmatched junction bases numbered 7, after V lost 0 bases and J lost 4 bases. CDR1 is SGDLS and CDR2 is YYNGEE in the germline V gene. The CDR3 spans 15 residues. For the CDR3, the DNA is TGTGCCAGCAGCGTAGACGGCGGGAGTGGGTACGAGCAGTACTTC. Residues: CASSVDGGSGYEQYF.

V gene TRBV30 combines with J gene TRBJ2-1; 8 bases align to TRBD2. The CDR3 consists of 13 residues. V gave up 2 bases and J gave up 7 bases; unmatched junction bases: 4. Germline V CDR1 and CDR2: GTSNPN, SVGIG (reference sequence). The CDR3 nucleotides read TGTGCCTGGAGTCGGCGCGGGAGGAATGAGCAGTTCTTC. Translating it yields CAWSRRGRNEQFF.

The rearrangement joins TRBV14 to TRBJ2-2; 8 nucleotides agree with TRBD1. Germline CDR1 reads SGHDN; CDR2 reads FVKESK. V lost 5 bases and J lost 5; bases outside the gene matches: 19. The length of the CDR3 is 19 residues. CDR3 protein: CASSSLDKVGQGATGELFF. DNA for the CDR3: TGTGCCAGCAGCTCCCTTGACAAAGTAGGACAGGGAGCGACCGGGGAGCTGTTTTTT.

This clone came up a few times. The chain has TRBV4-1 and TRBJ2-3, with TRBD1 identical over 9 bases. Germline values: CDR1 MGHRA, CDR2 YSYEKL. V lost 0 bases, J lost 7 bases, and 11 bases stayed unmatched. This CDR3 is built from 17 residues. The CDR3 nucleotides are TGCGCCAGCAGCCAAGATCAAACAGGGGGCATGAGAAATACGCAGTATTTT. Protein sequence: CASSQDQTGGMRNTQYF.

V and J are TRBV5-1 and TRBJ2-3, with TRBD1 matching over 7 bases. This CDR3 contains 15 residues. Trimming at V came to 4 bases and at J to 7 bases, leaving 12 bases not matched to a gene. Germline V CDR1 and CDR2: SGHRS, YFSETQ. CDR3 nucleotide sequence: TGCGCCAGCAGCCCATGGGGACAGATCCCGAATACGCAGTATTTT. Translation gives CASSPWGQIPNTQYF. Full variable domain (remainder filled in from reference TRBV5-1 and TRBJ2-3): KAGVTQTPRYLIKTRGQQVTLSCSPISGHRSVSWYQQTPGQGLQFLFEYFSETQRNKGNFPGRFSGRQFSNSRSEMNVSTLELGDSALYLCASSPWGQIPNTQYFGPGTRLTVL.

The chain is built from TRBV19 and TRBJ1-2; tentatively, D is TRBD1 (5 bases). CDR3 length equals 13 residues. Trimming cost V 5 bases and J 3 bases, with 10 bases left between them. Germline lookup yields CDR1 LNHDA and CDR2 SQIVND (reference sequence). CDR3 coding DNA: TGTGCCAGTAGTCAGGGTTTGGACTATGGCTACACCTTC. Translation gives CASSQGLDYGYTF.

The rearrangement uses TRBV4-1 and TRBJ2-6, with 9 bases identical to TRBD1. The CDR3 has 18 amino acids. Germline V lookup: CDR1 MGHRA, CDR2 YSYEKL. The trim removed 4 bases at V and 0 bases at J, leaving 7 bases unmatched. The CDR3 nucleotides are TGCGCCAGCAGCCCCTTGACAGGGGGGGCCTCTGGGGCCAACGTCCTGACTTTC. Its protein is CASSPLTGGASGANVLTF.

The chain has TRBV30 and TRBJ1-5; 7 bases match TRBD1. The CDR3 sequence is 14 residues long. CDR1 and CDR2 (germline): GTSNPN, SVGIG (reference sequence). The J segment lost 5 bases and the V segment lost 1 base, leaving 5 bases of the junction unmatched. The CDR3 sequence is CAWSEGTVDQPQHF. Written as DNA, the CDR3 is TGTGCCTGGAGTGAGGGGACAGTAGATCAGCCCCAGCATTTT.

CDR3 sequence reads: CASSLGTAFYGYTF. Written as DNA, the CDR3 is TGTGCCAGCAGCCTGGGGACAGCGTTTTATGGCTACACCTTC. The chain couples TRBV6-2 or TRBV6-3 to TRBJ1-2; 7 bases match TRBD1. CDR3 size: 14 residues. After removal of 6 bases from V and 5 bases from J, the junction contained 9 bases not matched to a gene. CDR1 MNHEY and CDR2 SVGEGT come from the germline V gene.